What follows are 17 T cell receptor beta chains derived from one specimen sequenced in a study of blood T cell repertoires in COVID-19. Measured with immunoSEQ multiplex PCR; TCRdb has only the in-frame clones, and not every one. The sample includes approximately 200,000 clones, around 85% of them seen just once. The sample taken for sequencing was PBMCs or T cells enriched from blood (not recorded which). The receptors derive from a man aged 40-50 years who had recovered from COVID-19.

The rearrangement uses TRBV3-1 (or the pseudogene TRBV3-2) and TRBJ2-3; D perhaps matches TRBD1 (6 bases). Germline V gives CDR1 LGHDT, CDR2 YNNKEL (reference sequence). The V end was cut by 0 bases, the J end by 3 bases, with 10 bases between. This CDR3 is 15 amino acids long. The DNA of the CDR3 is TGTGCCAGCAGCCAAGATCGGACAGAAACAGATACGCAGTATTTT. This codes for CASSQDRTETDTQYF.

The gene calls are TRBV28 and TRBJ2-1, with TRBD2 matching over 12 bases. The trim removed 10 bases at V and 1 base at J, leaving 20 bases unmatched. There are 20 residues in the CDR3. Germline V CDR1 and CDR2: MDHEN, SYDVKM. In DNA, the CDR3 is TGTGCCACCCAAGGAACAGGACTAGCGGGAAAGAGGGGGTCCTACAATGAGCAGTTCTTC. Protein: CATQGTGLAGKRGSYNEQFF.

The gene calls are TRBV5-6 and TRBJ2-2; no firm D call. CDR3 size: 13 residues. V dropped 4 bases and J dropped 4 bases, with 8 bases sitting between them. Germline values: CDR1 SGHDT, CDR2 YYEEEE. CDR3: CASSVRLTGELFF. CDR3 in DNA: TGTGCCAGCAGCGTTCGACTCACCGGGGAGCTGTTTTTT. Complete variable domain (other parts from reference TRBV5-6 and TRBJ2-2): DAGVTQSPTHLIKTRGQQVTLRCSPKSGHDTVSWYQQALGQGPQFIFQYYEEEERQRGNFPDRFSGHQFPNYSSELNVNALLLGDSALYLCASSVRLTGELFFGEGSRLTVL.

V usage is TRBV30 and J usage is TRBJ2-7; TRBD1 is a possible D gene (6 bases). V shed 1 base and J shed 5 bases, with 15 bases lying between them. This CDR3 has 14 amino acids. Germline V gene lookup returns CDR1 GTSNPN and CDR2 SVGIG (reference sequence). CDR3 coding DNA: TGTGCCTGGAGTGCTAGTACAGGGTGGAACGAGCAGTACTTC. Its translation: CAWSASTGWNEQYF.

The gene calls are TRBV30 and TRBJ2-2; 8 nucleotides match TRBD2. CDR3 length equals 16 residues. The germline gives CDR1 GTSNPN, CDR2 SVGIG (reference sequence). Losses at the gene ends were 2 bases for V and 5 bases for J; bases not matched to a gene: 10. This CDR3 is CAWSMAGLAGTGELFF. The CDR3 region has the DNA TGTGCCTGGAGTATGGCAGGGCTAGCGGGTACCGGGGAGCTGTTTTTT.

The CDR3 DNA is TGTGCCAGCAGCTTCCCAGGGGACTACGAGCAGTACTTC. This gives the protein CASSFPGDYEQYF. The chain employs TRBV7-2 and TRBJ2-7; D is perhaps TRBD1 (6 bases). The CDR3 is 13 amino acids. The germline CDR1 and CDR2 sequences are SGHTA and FQGNSA. V lost 3 bases and J lost 3, with 9 bases in between.

The chain couples TRBV7-9 to TRBJ2-1; 10 nucleotides line up with TRBD2. V was pared by 7 bases and J by 6 bases, with 9 bases of the junction left unmatched. In germline, CDR1 is SEHNR, CDR2 FQNEAQ (reference sequence). The CDR3 length is 15 residues. The chain's CDR3 is CASTPLAGDGNEQFF. As DNA, the CDR3 is TGTGCCAGCACCCCCCTAGCGGGAGATGGCAATGAGCAGTTCTTC.

The chain has TRBV27 and TRBJ2-1, with 8 bases fitting TRBD2. V was pared by 5 bases and J by 8 bases, with 20 bases of the junction left unmatched. Looked up from germline, CDR1 is MNHEY and CDR2 is SMNVEV (reference sequence). The CDR3 is 18 amino acids. CDR3 sequence reads: CASSTLLGLAGGRDEQFF. The CDR3 bases are TGTGCCAGCAGTACCCTACTCGGGCTCGCGGGAGGAAGAGATGAGCAGTTCTTC.

The chain joins TRBV11-3 to TRBJ2-4, with TRBD2 matching 12 bases. Germline loops: CDR1 SGHNT, CDR2 YENEEA. Germline trimming cut 5 bases from V and 16 bases from J; bases unmatched to any gene: 15. The CDR3 loop spans 15 amino acids. The CDR3 spells CASSPTSGRREDLYF. CDR3 coding DNA: TGTGCCAGCAGCCCGACTAGCGGGAGAAGGGAAGATCTATACTTC.

The V call is TRBV28, the J call TRBJ2-7; the match to TRBD1 covers 7 bases. J was trimmed by 2 bases and V by 6 bases; bases with no gene match: 10. CDR3 size: 15 residues. The V gene's germline CDR1 is MDHEN and CDR2 SYDVKM. CDR3 nucleotides: TGTGCCAGCAGACTTCAGGGGGATGGGGCCTACGAGCAGTACTTC. Translation gives CASRLQGDGAYEQYF.

This clone was seen just once. The chain is built from TRBV4-2 and TRBJ1-1; D not certain. The V gene lost 0 bases and the J gene lost 5 bases, with 7 bases spanning the gap. CDR1 and CDR2 from the germline V gene are LGHNA and YNFKEQ. The CDR3 extends over 13 amino acids. CDR3 amino acids: CASSQDTGTEAFF. The CDR3 DNA sequence: TGTGCCAGCAGCCAAGATACCGGGACTGAAGCTTTCTTT.

This chain links TRBV3-1 (or the pseudogene TRBV3-2) with TRBJ1-2; TRBD1 matches at 7 bases. With V trimmed by 2 bases and J by 0 bases, 6 bases remained unmatched. The CDR3 is 16 amino acids. Looked up from germline, CDR1 is LGHDT and CDR2 is YNNKEL (reference sequence). The DNA for the CDR3 is TGTGCCAGCAGCCAACCCTACAGGGGCGCTAACTATGGCTACACCTTC. This codes for CASSQPYRGANYGYTF.

The chain is built from TRBV7-6 and TRBJ1-2; D not resolved. V was trimmed by 2 bases and J by 5 bases, leaving 15 bases between them. This CDR3 is built from 15 residues. Germline-derived CDR1 and CDR2 are SGHVS and FNYEAQ. The CDR3 protein is CASSLTPGDSYGYTF. CDR3 nucleotides: TGTGCCAGCAGCTTAACCCCGGGAGACTCATATGGCTACACCTTC.

This clone has a single count. The chain joins TRBV28 to TRBJ2-4; TRBD2 aligns across 10 bases. Germline V gene data show CDR1 as MDHEN and CDR2 as SYDVKM. CDR3 length: 15 amino acids. The V segment lost 3 bases and the J segment 6 bases; nucleotides outside the gene matches: 5. As DNA, the CDR3 is TGTGCCAGCAGTTTTGGGGGACTAGCGTTAAACATTCAGTACTTC. Protein product: CASSFGGLALNIQYF.

This rearrangement joins TRBV5-1 to TRBJ2-6, with 7 nucleotides matching TRBD2. The CDR3 length is 18 residues. Looked up from germline, CDR1 is SGHRS and CDR2 is YFSETQ. V was clipped by 4 bases and J by 0 bases; unmatched bases: 10. DNA for the CDR3: TGCGCCAGCAGCCTTCGGGGGGAGCCTATCTCTGGGGCCAACGTCCTGACTTTC. The encoded protein is CASSLRGEPISGANVLTF.

The chain has TRBV10-3 and TRBJ2-2, with a weak D call TRBD1 (6 bases). Trimming shortened V by 9 bases and J by 4 bases, and 15 bases separated the two germline ends. Germline V gene data show CDR1 as ENHRY and CDR2 as SYGVKD. The CDR3 runs to 14 residues. The CDR3 loop reads CAIQGTRGTGELFF. The CDR3 nucleotides read TGTGCCATACAGGGCACCCGGGGCACCGGGGAGCTGTTTTTT.

The V call is TRBV4-1, the J call TRBJ2-3, with D maybe TRBD2 (6 bases). Trimming took 4 bases from V and 4 from J, leaving 36 bases between them. This CDR3 contains 22 residues. Per germline, CDR1 MGHRA and CDR2 YSYEKL. The CDR3 bases are TGCGCCAGCAGCCGCCGGAACGGCGGGTGGGACTCCCCGAACTACCAAGCAGATACGCAGTATTTT. Its translation is CASSRRNGGWDSPNYQADTQYF.